This TCR beta chain was documented in a study of shared clonotypes between healthy human individuals. Findings and limits, study-wide: Represented diversity, genetic and exposure-history alike, was limited by few donors.

Measured with immunoSEQ multiplex PCR; TCRdb has only the in-frame clones, and not every one. The sample has about 2 million clones; about 95% are singletons. Regarding this clone: The antigen is unknown.

In the naive CD8 group, cells lacked CD45RO and were positively selected for CCR7, so terminally differentiated effector memory CD45RA+ cells were left out. V gave up 4 bases and J gave up 2 bases, with 13 bases separating them. CDR1 SGHTS and CDR2 YDEGEE come from the germline V gene. The CDR3 runs to 14 residues. Material: naive CD8+ T cells sorted from blood. The receptor was isolated from a man aged 18 to 35 in good health. This sequence joins TRBV5-8 and TRBJ2-7, with D uncertain. The CDR3, as DNA: TGTGCCAGCAGCGAGACGGTCTTTACCTACGAGCAGTACTTC. Amino acid sequence: CASSETVFTYEQYF.